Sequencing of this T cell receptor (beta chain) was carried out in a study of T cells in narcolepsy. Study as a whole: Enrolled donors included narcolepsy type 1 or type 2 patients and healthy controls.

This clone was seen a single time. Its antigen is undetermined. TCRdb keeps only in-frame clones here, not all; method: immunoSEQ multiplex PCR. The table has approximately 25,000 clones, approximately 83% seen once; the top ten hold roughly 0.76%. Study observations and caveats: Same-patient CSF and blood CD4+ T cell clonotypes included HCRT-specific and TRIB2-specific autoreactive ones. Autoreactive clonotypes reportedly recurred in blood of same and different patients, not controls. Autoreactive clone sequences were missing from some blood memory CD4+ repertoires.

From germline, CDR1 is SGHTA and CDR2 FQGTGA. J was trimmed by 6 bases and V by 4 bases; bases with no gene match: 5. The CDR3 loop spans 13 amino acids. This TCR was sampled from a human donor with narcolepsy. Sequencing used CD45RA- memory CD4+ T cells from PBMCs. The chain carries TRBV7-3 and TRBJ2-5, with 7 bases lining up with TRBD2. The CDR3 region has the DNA TGTGCCAGCAGCTCCTCGGGACTAAAGACCCAGTACTTC. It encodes CASSSSGLKTQYF. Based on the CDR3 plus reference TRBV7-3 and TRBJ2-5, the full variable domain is GAGVSQTPSNKVTEKGKYVELRCDPISGHTALYWYRQSLGQGPEFLIYFQGTGAADDSGLPNDRFFAVRPEGSVSTLKIQRTERGDSAVYLCASSSSGLKTQYFGPGTRLLVL.